This T cell receptor beta chain came from a study of T cells in localized non-small cell lung cancer. The CDR3 loop spans 14 amino acids. CDR1 and CDR2 (germline): SGHDT, YYEEEE. Trimming took 0 bases from V and 1 from J, leaving 6 bases between them. Study-level findings and limits: Tumor trailed uninvolved adjacent lung in T cell clonality, which peaked there.

The method was immunoSEQ multiplex PCR; TCRdb's version includes in-frame clones alone and lacks a portion of them. The sample lists 64,000 or so clones, roughly 90% occurring once. A word on this clone: The antigen is not known.

The receptor comes from a woman aged 35-75 years with stage I lung adenocarcinoma. The chain uses TRBV5-6 and TRBJ2-3, with unresolved D. Sample: peripheral blood, taken before any cancer treatment. The CDR3 reads CASSLAGGTDTQYF. CDR3 bases: TGTGCCAGCAGCTTGGCGGGTGGCACAGATACGCAGTATTTT. The variable domain in full, completed from reference TRBV5-6 and TRBJ2-3, reads DAGVTQSPTHLIKTRGQQVTLRCSPKSGHDTVSWYQQALGQGPQFIFQYYEEEERQRGNFPDRFSGHQFPNYSSELNVNALLLGDSALYLCASSLAGGTDTQYFGPGTRLTVL.